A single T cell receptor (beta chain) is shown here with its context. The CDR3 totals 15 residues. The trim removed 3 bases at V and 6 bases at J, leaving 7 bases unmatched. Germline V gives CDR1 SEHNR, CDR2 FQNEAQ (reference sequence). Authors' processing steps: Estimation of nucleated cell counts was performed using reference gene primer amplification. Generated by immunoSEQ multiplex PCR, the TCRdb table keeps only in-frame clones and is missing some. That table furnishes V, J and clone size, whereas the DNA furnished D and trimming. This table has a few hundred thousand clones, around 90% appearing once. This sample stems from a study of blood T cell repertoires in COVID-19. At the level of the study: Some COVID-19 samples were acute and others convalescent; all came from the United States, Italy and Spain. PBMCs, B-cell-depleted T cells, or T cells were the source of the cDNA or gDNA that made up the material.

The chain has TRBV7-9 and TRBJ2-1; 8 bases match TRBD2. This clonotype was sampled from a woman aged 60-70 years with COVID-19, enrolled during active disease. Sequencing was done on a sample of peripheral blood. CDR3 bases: TGTGCCAGCAGCTTCAGGCTCGGGACTAGCAATGAGCAGTTCTTC. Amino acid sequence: CASSFRLGTSNEQFF.